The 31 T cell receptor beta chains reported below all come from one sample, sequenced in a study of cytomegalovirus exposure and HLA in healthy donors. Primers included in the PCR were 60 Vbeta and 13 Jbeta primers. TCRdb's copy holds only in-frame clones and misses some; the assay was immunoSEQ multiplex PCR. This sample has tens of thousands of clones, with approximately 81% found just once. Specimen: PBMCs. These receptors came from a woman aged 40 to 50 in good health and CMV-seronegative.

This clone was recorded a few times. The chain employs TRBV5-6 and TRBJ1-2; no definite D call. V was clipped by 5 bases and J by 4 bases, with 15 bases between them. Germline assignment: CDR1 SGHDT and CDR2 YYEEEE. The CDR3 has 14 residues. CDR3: CASSPGGMVYGYTF. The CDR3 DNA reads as TGTGCCAGCAGTCCGGGAGGGATGGTCTATGGCTACACCTTC.

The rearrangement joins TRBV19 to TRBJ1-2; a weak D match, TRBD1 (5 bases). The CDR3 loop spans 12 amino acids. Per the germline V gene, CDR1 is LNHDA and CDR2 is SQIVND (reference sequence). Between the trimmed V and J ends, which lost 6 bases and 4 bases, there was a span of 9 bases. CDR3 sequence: CASSQGLYGYTF. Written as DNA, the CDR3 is TGTGCCAGTAGCCAGGGCCTCTATGGCTACACCTTC.

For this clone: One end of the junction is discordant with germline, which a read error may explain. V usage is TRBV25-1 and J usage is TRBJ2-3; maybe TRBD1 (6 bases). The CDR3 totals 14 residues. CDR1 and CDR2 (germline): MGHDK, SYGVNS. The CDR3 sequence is CAGSDPGGTDTQYF. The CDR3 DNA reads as TGTGCCGGCAGTGATCCAGGGGGCACAGATACGCAGTATTTT. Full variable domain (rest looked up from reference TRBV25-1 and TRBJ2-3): EADIYQTPRYLVIGTGKKITLECSQTMGHDKMYWYQQDPGMELHLIHYSYGVNSTEKGDLSSESTVSRIRTEHFPLTLESARPSHTSQYLCAGSDPGGTDTQYFGPGTRLTVL.

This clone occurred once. DNA of the CDR3: TGTGCCTGGAGTGATTATGGGACAATTGAAGCTTTCTTT. Amino acids: CAWSDYGTIEAFF. The chain employs TRBV30 and TRBJ1-1; perhaps TRBD1 as D (6 bases). Germline CDR1 reads GTSNPN; CDR2 reads SVGIG (reference sequence). The V end lost 1 base, the J end lost 7 bases, and 13 bases lay between the germline ends. The CDR3 covers 13 residues.

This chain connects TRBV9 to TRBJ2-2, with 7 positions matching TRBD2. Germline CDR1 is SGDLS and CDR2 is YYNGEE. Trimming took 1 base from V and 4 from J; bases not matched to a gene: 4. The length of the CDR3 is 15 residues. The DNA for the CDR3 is TGTGCCAGCAGCGTACGGGGGGTGGGCACCGGGGAGCTGTTTTTT. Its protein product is CASSVRGVGTGELFF.

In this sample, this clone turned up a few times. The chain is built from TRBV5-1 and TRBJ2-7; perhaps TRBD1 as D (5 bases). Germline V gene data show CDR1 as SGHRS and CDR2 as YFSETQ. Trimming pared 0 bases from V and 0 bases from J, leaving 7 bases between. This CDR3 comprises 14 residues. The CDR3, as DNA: TGCGCCAGCAGCTTGGGGGGCAGCTCCTACGAGCAGTACTTC. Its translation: CASSLGGSSYEQYF.

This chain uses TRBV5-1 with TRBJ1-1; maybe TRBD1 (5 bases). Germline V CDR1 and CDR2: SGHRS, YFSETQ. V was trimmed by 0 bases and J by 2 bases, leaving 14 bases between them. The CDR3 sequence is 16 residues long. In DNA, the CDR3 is TGCGCCAGCAGCTTGGTCTTAGGGACTGCTAACACTGAAGCTTTCTTT. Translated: CASSLVLGTANTEAFF. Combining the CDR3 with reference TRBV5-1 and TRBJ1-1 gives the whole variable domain KAGVTQTPRYLIKTRGQQVTLSCSPISGHRSVSWYQQTPGQGLQFLFEYFSETQRNKGNFPGRFSGRQFSNSRSEMNVSTLELGDSALYLCASSLVLGTANTEAFFGQGTRLTVV.

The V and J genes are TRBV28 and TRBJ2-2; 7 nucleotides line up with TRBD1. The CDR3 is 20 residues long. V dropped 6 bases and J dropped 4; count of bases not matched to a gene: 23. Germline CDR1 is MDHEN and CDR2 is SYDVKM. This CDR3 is CASSSTVYDRALRGTGELFF. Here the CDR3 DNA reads TGTGCCAGCAGCTCTACCGTTTACGACAGGGCGTTAAGAGGCACCGGGGAGCTGTTTTTT.

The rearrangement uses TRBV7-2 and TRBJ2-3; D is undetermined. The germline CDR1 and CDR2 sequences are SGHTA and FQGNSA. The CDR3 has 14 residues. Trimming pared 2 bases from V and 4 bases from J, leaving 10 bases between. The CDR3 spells CASSLYPRADTQYF. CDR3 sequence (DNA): TGTGCCAGCAGCTTATACCCGCGAGCAGATACGCAGTATTTT. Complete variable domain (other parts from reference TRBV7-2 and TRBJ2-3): GAGVSQSPSNKVTEKGKDVELRCDPISGHTALYWYRQSLGQGLEFLIYFQGNSAPDKSGLPSDRFSAERTGGSVSTLTIQRTQQEDSAVYLCASSLYPRADTQYFGPGTRLTVL.

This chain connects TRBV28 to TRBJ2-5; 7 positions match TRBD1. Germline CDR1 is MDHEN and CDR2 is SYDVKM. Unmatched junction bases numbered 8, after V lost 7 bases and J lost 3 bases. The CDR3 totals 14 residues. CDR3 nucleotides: TGTGCCAGCAACCGCAGGACAGGAGAAGAGACCCAGTACTTC. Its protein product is CASNRRTGEETQYF.

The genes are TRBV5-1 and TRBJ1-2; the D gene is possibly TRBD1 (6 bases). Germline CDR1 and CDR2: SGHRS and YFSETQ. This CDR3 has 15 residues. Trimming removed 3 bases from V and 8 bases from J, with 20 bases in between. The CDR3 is CASSSSFTGLGGYTF. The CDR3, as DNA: TGCGCCAGCAGCTCGAGTTTTACAGGGTTAGGAGGCTACACCTTC.

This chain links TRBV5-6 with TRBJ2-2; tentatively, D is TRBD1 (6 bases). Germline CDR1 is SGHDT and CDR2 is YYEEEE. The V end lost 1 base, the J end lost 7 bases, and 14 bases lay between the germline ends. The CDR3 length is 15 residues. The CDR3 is CASSLIAQGIGELFF. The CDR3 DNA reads TGTGCCAGCAGCTTGATCGCGCAGGGGATCGGGGAGCTGTTTTTT.

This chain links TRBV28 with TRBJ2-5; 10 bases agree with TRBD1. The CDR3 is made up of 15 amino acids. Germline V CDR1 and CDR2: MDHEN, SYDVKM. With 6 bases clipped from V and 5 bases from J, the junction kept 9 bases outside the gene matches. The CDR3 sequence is CASSSPTGGSETQYF. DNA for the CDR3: TGTGCCAGCAGCTCTCCGACAGGGGGCTCGGAGACCCAGTACTTC.

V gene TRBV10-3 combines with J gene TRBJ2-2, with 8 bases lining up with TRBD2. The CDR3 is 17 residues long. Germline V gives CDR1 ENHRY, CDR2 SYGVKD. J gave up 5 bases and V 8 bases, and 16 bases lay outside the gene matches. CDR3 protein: CAIGASGSTGYTGELFF. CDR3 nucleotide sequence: TGTGCCATCGGGGCTAGCGGGTCAACGGGGTATACCGGGGAGCTGTTTTTT.

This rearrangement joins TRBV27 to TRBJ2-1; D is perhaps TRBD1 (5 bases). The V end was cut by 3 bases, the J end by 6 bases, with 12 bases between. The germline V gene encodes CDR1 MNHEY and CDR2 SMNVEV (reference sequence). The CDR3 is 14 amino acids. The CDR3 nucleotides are TGTGCCAGCAGTTTTTGGCAGGGCGGCAATGAGCAGTTCTTC. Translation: CASSFWQGGNEQFF.

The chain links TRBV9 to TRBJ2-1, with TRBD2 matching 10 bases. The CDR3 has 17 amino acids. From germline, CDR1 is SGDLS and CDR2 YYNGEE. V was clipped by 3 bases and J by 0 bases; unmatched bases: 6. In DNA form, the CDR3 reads TGTGCCAGCAGCGCCCGGACTAGCGGAGTCTCCTACAATGAGCAGTTCTTC. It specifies CASSARTSGVSYNEQFF.

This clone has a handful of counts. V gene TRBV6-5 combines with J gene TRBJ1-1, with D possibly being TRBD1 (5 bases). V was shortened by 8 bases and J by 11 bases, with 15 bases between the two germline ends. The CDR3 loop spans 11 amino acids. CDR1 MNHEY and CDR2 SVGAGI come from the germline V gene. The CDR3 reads CASSRANQAFF. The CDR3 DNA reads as TGTGCCAGCTCCAGGGCTAATCAGGCTTTCTTT.

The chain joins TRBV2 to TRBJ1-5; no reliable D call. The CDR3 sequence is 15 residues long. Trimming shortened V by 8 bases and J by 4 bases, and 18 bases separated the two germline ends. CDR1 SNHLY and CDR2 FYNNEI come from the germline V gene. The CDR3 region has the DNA TGTGCCAGCGGGAGTGACGCTAGACCTAATCAGCCCCAGCATTTT. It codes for CASGSDARPNQPQHF.

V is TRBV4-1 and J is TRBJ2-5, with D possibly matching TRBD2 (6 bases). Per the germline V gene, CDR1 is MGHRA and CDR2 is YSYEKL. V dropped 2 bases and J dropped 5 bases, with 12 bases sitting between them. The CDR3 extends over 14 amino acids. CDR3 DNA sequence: TGCGCCAGCAGCCAACCCCGGGAGACGGAGACCCAGTACTTC. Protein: CASSQPRETETQYF.

The DNA of the CDR3 is TGCAGTGCTTCGGACAGGGGGGAGCAGTACTTC. This encodes CSASDRGEQYF. This chain uses TRBV20-1 with TRBJ2-7; TRBD1 matches 10 bases. There are 11 residues in the CDR3. V gave up 5 bases and J gave up 7 bases; unmatched junction bases: 2. From germline, CDR1 is DFQATT and CDR2 SNEGSKA (reference sequence).

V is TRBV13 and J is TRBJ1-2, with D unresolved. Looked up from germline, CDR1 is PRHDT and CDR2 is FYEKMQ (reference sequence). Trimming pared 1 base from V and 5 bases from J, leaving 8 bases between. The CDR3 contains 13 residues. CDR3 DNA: TGTGCCAGCAGCTTAGCACCGGGATATGGCTACACCTTC. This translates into CASSLAPGYGYTF.

The chain's CDR3 is CASSSTGTVAREQYF. Here the CDR3 DNA reads TGTGCCAGCAGTTCAACCGGGACAGTCGCTAGGGAGCAGTACTTC. This chain links TRBV28 with TRBJ2-7, with 7 nucleotides matching TRBD1. The CDR3 sequence is 15 residues long. Per germline, CDR1 MDHEN and CDR2 SYDVKM. The junction had 13 bases not matched to a gene; V was cut back by 4 bases and J by 7 bases.

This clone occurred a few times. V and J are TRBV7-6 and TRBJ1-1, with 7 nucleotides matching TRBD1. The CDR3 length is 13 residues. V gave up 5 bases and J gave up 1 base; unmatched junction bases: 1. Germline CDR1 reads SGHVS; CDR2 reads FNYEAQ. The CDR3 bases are TGTGCCAGCAGCGGACAGGAGAACACTGAAGCTTTCTTT. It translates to CASSGQENTEAFF.

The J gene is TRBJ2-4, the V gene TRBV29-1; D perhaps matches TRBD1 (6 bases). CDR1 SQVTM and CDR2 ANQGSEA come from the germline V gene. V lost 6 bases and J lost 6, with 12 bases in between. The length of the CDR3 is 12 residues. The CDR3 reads CSVLIGGNIQYF. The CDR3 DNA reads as TGCAGCGTCCTTATAGGGGGAAACATTCAGTACTTC.

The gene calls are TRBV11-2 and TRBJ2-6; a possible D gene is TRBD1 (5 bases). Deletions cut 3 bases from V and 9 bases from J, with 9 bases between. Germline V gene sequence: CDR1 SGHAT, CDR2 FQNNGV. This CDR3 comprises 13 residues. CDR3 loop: CASSFQGDNVLTF. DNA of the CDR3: TGTGCCAGCAGCTTTCAGGGTGACAACGTCCTGACTTTC.

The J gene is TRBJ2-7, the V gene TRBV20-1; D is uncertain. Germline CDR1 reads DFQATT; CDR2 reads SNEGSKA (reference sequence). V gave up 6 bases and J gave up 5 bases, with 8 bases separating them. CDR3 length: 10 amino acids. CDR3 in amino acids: CSALINEQYF. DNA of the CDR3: TGCAGTGCCCTTATTAACGAGCAGTACTTC.

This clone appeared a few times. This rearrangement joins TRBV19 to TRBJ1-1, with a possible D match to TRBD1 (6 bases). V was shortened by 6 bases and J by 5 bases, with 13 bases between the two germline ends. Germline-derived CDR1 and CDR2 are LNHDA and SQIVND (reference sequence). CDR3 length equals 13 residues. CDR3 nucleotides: TGTGCCAGTAGGCTCCAAGGGGGAACTGAAGCTTTCTTT. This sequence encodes CASRLQGGTEAFF.

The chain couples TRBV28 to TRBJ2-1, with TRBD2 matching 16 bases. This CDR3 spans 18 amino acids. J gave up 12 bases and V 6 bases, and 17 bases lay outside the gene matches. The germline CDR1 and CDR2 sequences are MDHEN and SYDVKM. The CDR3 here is CASRPPGLAGGPGEGQFF. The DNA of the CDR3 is TGTGCCAGCAGACCTCCGGGACTAGCGGGAGGGCCCGGGGAGGGGCAGTTCTTC.

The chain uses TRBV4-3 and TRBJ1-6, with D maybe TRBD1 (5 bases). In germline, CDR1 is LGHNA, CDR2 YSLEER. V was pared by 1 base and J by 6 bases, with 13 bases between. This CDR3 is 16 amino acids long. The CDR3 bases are TGCGCCAGCAGCCAAGGAGCGGGGCGCTCTAATTCACCCCTCCACTTT. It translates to CASSQGAGRSNSPLHF.

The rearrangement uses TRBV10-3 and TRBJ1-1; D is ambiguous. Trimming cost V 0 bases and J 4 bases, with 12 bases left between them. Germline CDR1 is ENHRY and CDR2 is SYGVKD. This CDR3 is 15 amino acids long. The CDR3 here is CAISESIRAGTEAFF. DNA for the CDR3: TGTGCCATCAGTGAGTCGATAAGGGCGGGCACTGAAGCTTTCTTT.

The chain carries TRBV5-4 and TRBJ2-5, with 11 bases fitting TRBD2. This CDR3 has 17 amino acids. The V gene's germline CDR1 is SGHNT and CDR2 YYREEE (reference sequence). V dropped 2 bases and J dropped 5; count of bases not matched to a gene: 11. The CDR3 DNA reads TGTGCCAGCAGCTTTGGAACTAGCGGGAGCACCTGGGAGACCCAGTACTTC. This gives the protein CASSFGTSGSTWETQYF.